The rows below give T cell receptor beta chains drawn from one sample of a study of shared clonotypes between healthy human individuals. The method was immunoSEQ multiplex PCR; TCRdb's version includes in-frame clones alone and lacks a portion of them. The data hold some 1 million clones, with approximately 72% observed a single time. Material for sequencing was memory CD4+ T cells sorted from blood. Receptor source: a man aged 18-30 years in good health. Both conserved end residues are part of each CDR3. The D gene is left open where the match is weak. The size field is filled for only some rows; it gives once, few, many or a size class.

length | J | size | V | D | DNA | CDR3
15 | TRBJ1-3 | NA | TRBV4-3 | NA | TGCGCCAGCAGCCAAGATAAGGGGGATGGAAACACCATATATTTT | CASSQDKGDGNTIYF
13 | TRBJ1-5 | NA | TRBV10-3 | TRBD1 | TGTGCCACCTGGACAGGGGCAGGGGAGCCCCAGCATTTT | CATWTGAGEPQHF
13 | TRBJ2-7 | NA | TRBV25-1 | NA | TGTGCCAGCATGGGGTGGAGCTCCTACGAGCAGTACTTC | CASMGWSSYEQYF
15 | TRBJ1-5 | NA | TRBV28 | NA | TGTGCCAGCAGTTTAGAGGCTCGCAGCAATCAGCCCCAGCATTTT | CASSLEARSNQPQHF
12 | TRBJ2-3 | NA | TRBV7-2 | NA | TGTGCCAGCAGCTTAAGGGTAGATACGCAGTATTTT | CASSLRVDTQYF
13 | TRBJ1-3 | NA | TRBV5-8 | NA | TGTGCCAGCATCCGGCTGACTGGAAACACCATATATTTT | CASIRLTGNTIYF
11 | TRBJ2-1 | NA | TRBV5-1 | NA | TGCGCCAGCAGGAGGTCGGCAGAGCAGTTCTTC | CASRRSAEQFF
16 | TRBJ1-1 | NA | TRBV6-5 | TRBD1 | TGTGCCAGCAGTTACCATGCAGGGGGCATGGGCACTGAAGCTTTCTTT | CASSYHAGGMGTEAFF
14 | TRBJ1-2 | NA | TRBV6-1 | NA | TGTGCCAGCAGTGAATCGCAGGGGCCCTATGGCTACACCTTC | CASSESQGPYGYTF
14 | TRBJ2-7 | NA | TRBV7-6 | NA | TGTGCCAGCAGCCTCGGAGAGAGCTCCTACGAGCAGTACTTC | CASSLGESSYEQYF
15 | TRBJ2-1 | NA | TRBV5-1 | NA | TGCGCCAGCAACGTGGGGACCACGTCTTACAATGAGCAGTTCTTC | CASNVGTTSYNEQFF
16 | TRBJ2-1 | many | TRBV18 | NA | TGTGCCAGCTCACCGACCGGGCCCACCCCCACAGGTGAGCAGTTCTTC | CASSPTGPTPTGEQFF
15 | TRBJ1-5 | NA | TRBV28 | TRBD1 | TGTGCCACCACATCTGGACAGGGGTTGTATCAGCCCCAGCATTTT | CATTSGQGLYQPQHF
15 | TRBJ1-1 | once | TRBV6-1 | NA | TGTGCCAGCGGCATACAGGGAGGCGGGAACACTGAAGCTTTCTTT | CASGIQGGGNTEAFF
15 | TRBJ1-4 | NA | TRBV5-1 | NA | TGCGCCAGCAGCTTCACGATGGGGCCTAATGAAAAACTGTTTTTT | CASSFTMGPNEKLFF
14 | TRBJ2-5 | NA | TRBV10-3 | TRBD2 | TGTGCCATCACCTCGGGCCGGGGGGGAGAGACCCAGTACTTC | CAITSGRGGETQYF
13 | TRBJ2-5 | few | TRBV10-1 | NA | TGCGCCAGCAGTGAGAATCTGCAGGAGACCCAGTACTTC | CASSENLQETQYF
16 | TRBJ2-1 | NA | TRBV5-1 | TRBD2 | TGCGCCAGCAGCTTGGACGGACTGGGGGGGTACAATGAGCAGTTCTTC | CASSLDGLGGYNEQFF
14 | TRBJ1-4 | NA | TRBV30 | NA | TGTGCCTGGAGTCCGCGCAGTATTAATGAAAAACTGTTTTTT | CAWSPRSINEKLFF
16 | TRBJ1-3 | NA | TRBV5-4 | NA | TGTGCCAGCAGCTCTAGGGCAGTCGTCTCTGGAAACACCATATATTTT | CASSSRAVVSGNTIYF
15 | TRBJ2-7 | NA | TRBV6-6 | NA | TGTGCCAGCAGTTTTGGGGGCGGCCACTCCTACGAGCAGTACTTC | CASSFGGGHSYEQYF
14 | TRBJ1-1 | many | TRBV7-9 | NA | TGTGCCAGCAGTGAGACCGTCCAAGGGACTGAAGCTTTCTTT | CASSETVQGTEAFF
17 | TRBJ2-2 | NA | TRBV7-7 | TRBD1 | TGTGCTAGCAGCCCGCACACGGGACAGGGCCTGACCGGGGAGCTGTTTTTT | CASSPHTGQGLTGELFF
13 | TRBJ1-1 | NA | TRBV18 | TRBD1 | TGTGCCAGCTCTCGGGACAGGAACACTGAAGCTTTCTTT | CASSRDRNTEAFF
13 | TRBJ2-1 | NA | TRBV7-7 | NA | TGTGCTAGCAGCTTAGGTACGTCCGGTGAGCAGTTCTTC | CASSLGTSGEQFF
16 | TRBJ1-1 | many | TRBV5-6 | NA | TGTGCCAGCAGCTTCGGGGCGGGACACCCGAACACTGAAGCTTTCTTT | CASSFGAGHPNTEAFF
15 | TRBJ1-2 | NA | TRBV2 | NA | TGTGCCAGCAGTGTTAACGAAAAGCCCAACTATGGCTACACCTTC | CASSVNEKPNYGYTF
14 | TRBJ2-7 | NA | TRBV6-5 | TRBD1 | TGTGCCAGCAGTACAGGGGGCAGAGGGTACGAGCAGTACTTC | CASSTGGRGYEQYF
14 | TRBJ1-5 | NA | TRBV9 | NA | TGTGCCAGCAGCGCGAACAGTGATAATCAGCCCCAGCATTTT | CASSANSDNQPQHF
15 | TRBJ2-7 | NA | TRBV19 | TRBD1 | TGTGCCAGTAGTGCAGGGACAGGGGGATCCTACGAGCAGTACTTC | CASSAGTGGSYEQYF
15 | TRBJ1-6 | NA | TRBV7-2 | TRBD1 | TGTGCCAGCAGCTTAGACAGGGGGACCAATTCACCCCTCCACTTT | CASSLDRGTNSPLHF
14 | TRBJ2-7 | NA | TRBV7-9 | NA | TGTGCCAGCAGCCCGAAGGGACCCTCCTACGAGCAGTACTTC | CASSPKGPSYEQYF
15 | TRBJ2-7 | once | TRBV18 | TRBD1 | TGTGCCAGCTCACCGCCGGGACAGGCTACAATGGAGCAGTACTTC | CASSPPGQATMEQYF
13 | TRBJ2-7 | NA | TRBV7-2 | NA | TGTGCCAGCAGCGCCGTCCAGGGGGGGGAGCAGTACTTC | CASSAVQGGEQYF
16 | TRBJ1-3 | NA | TRBV5-1 | NA | TGCGCCAGCAGCTTGTCGAGCGGGACGGGTGGAAACACCATATATTTT | CASSLSSGTGGNTIYF
16 | TRBJ2-3 | few | TRBV7-9 | TRBD1 | TGTGCCAGCAGCTTCGGAACAGGGGGACTCACAGATACGCAGTATTTT | CASSFGTGGLTDTQYF
13 | TRBJ1-6 | NA | TRBV7-3 | NA | TGTGCCAGCAGCTGGGGGTCCGATTCACCCCTCCACTTT | CASSWGSDSPLHF
20 | TRBJ2-1 | NA | TRBV6-1 | TRBD2 | TGTGCCAGCAGTGAAGCTCCCCGGGTGTGGCTGGAGCGGGATCACAATGAGCAGTTCTTC | CASSEAPRVWLERDHNEQFF
16 | TRBJ2-3 | NA | TRBV28 | TRBD2 | TGTGCCAGCAGTTTAGCGCAGCGGGGAGTTGGAGATACGCAGTATTTT | CASSLAQRGVGDTQYF
14 | TRBJ2-7 | NA | TRBV19 | TRBD1 | TGTGCCAGTAGTAAGGCCCGGACAGGGGTCGAGCAGTACTTC | CASSKARTGVEQYF
14 | TRBJ1-2 | NA | TRBV4-1 | NA | TGCGCCAGCAGCCAAGATCCTGGGGCTGTTGGCTACACCTTC | CASSQDPGAVGYTF
13 | TRBJ1-1 | NA | TRBV7-3 | NA | TGTGCCAGCAGTCAGGCGGGGAACACTGAAGCTTTCTTT | CASSQAGNTEAFF
14 | TRBJ2-4 | NA | TRBV7-2 | TRBD1 | TGTGCCAGCAGCTTCCCAACAGGGGAAAACATTCAGTACTTC | CASSFPTGENIQYF
14 | TRBJ1-2 | NA | TRBV9 | TRBD1 | TGTGCCAGCAGCGGAGGGACAGGGGGCAATGGCTACACCTTC | CASSGGTGGNGYTF
18 | TRBJ2-7 | NA | TRBV5-1 | TRBD2 | TGCGCCAGCAGCTTGGAGGCTAGCGGGAGCAAATACACCTACGAGCAGTACTTC | CASSLEASGSKYTYEQYF
18 | TRBJ2-6 | NA | TRBV7-9 | NA | TGTGCCAGCAGCTTATTGGGGACGTCTATCTCTGGGGCCAACGTCCTGACTTTC | CASSLLGTSISGANVLTF
14 | TRBJ1-5 | NA | TRBV28 | NA | TGTGCCAGCAGTCCCTGGGGAGGCATCCAGCCCCAGCATTTT | CASSPWGGIQPQHF
14 | TRBJ2-7 | NA | TRBV10-1 | NA | TGCGCCAGCAGTGAGCCGGGACTCGGCTACGAGCAGTACTTC | CASSEPGLGYEQYF